The 14 T cell receptor beta chains below come from one sample, sequenced in a study of cytomegalovirus exposure and HLA in healthy donors (dated by TCRdb to 2015 to 2018). Library creation used the immunoSEQ multiplex PCR assay. For the multiplex PCR, a mixture combining 60 forward primers for TCR Vbeta segments and 13 reverse primers for TCR Jbeta segments was used. TCRdb's version of the immuneACCESS table is confined to in-frame rearrangements and falls short of the full clone set. An unresolved V gene accounts for under half of the shortfall where checked; the remainder is of unknown origin. The sample table shows some 160,000 clones, and over 70% are seen once. More than 5.5% of the sample is in the top ten clones. The sequenced sample was PBMCs. The receptors stem from a man aged 40-55 years in good health and CMV-seronegative.

V is TRBV27 and J is TRBJ2-3; 7 bases line up with TRBD2. Germline V gene lookup returns CDR1 MNHEY and CDR2 SMNVEV (reference sequence). There are 18 residues in the CDR3. V shed 8 bases, J shed 2 bases, and the junction held 19 bases outside the gene matches. The CDR3 coding sequence is TGTGCCAGCGGAGAGACCCGACTAGCCGAAGGGGTCACAGATACGCAGTATTTT. This translates into CASGETRLAEGVTDTQYF.

This clone was counted a single time. The CDR3 loop reads CASSVDASGRFGAQYF. The CDR3 nucleotides read TGTGCCAGCAGCGTAGATGCTAGCGGGAGGTTTGGTGCGCAGTATTTT. The V gene is TRBV9, the J gene TRBJ2-3, with 11 bases lining up with TRBD2. J lost 10 bases, V lost 0 bases, and 10 bases had no gene match. CDR3 size: 16 residues. Germline lookup yields CDR1 SGDLS and CDR2 YYNGEE.

The chain uses TRBV6-1 and TRBJ2-7, with TRBD2 matching 7 bases. V lost 5 bases, J lost 6 bases, and 4 bases stayed unmatched. CDR1 and CDR2 from the germline V gene are MNHNS and SASEGT. The CDR3 has 12 amino acids. CDR3 nucleotide sequence: TGTGCCAGCAGTAGGGGAGGGGTCGAGCAGTACTTC. Translating gives CASSRGGVEQYF.

This rearrangement joins TRBV29-1 to TRBJ2-2, with D tentatively TRBD2 (5 bases). In germline, CDR1 is SQVTM, CDR2 ANQGSEA. V gave up 2 bases and J gave up 1 base, with 11 bases separating them. The CDR3 runs to 15 residues. The CDR3 loop is CSVESSGLNTGELFF. CDR3 DNA sequence: TGCAGCGTTGAATCCAGCGGCCTGAACACCGGGGAGCTGTTTTTT.

The chain combines TRBV5-1 with TRBJ2-3, with a possible D match to TRBD2 (6 bases). This CDR3 spans 13 amino acids. The germline V gene encodes CDR1 SGHRS and CDR2 YFSETQ. V was pared by 6 bases and J by 3 bases, with 11 bases between. The CDR3 sequence: CASTFGTTDTQYF. CDR3 in DNA: TGCGCCAGCACCTTCGGGACTACAGATACGCAGTATTTT.

The V gene is TRBV19, the J gene TRBJ2-3; 7 bases match TRBD1. CDR1 and CDR2 (germline): LNHDA, SQIVND (reference sequence). J was trimmed by 2 bases and V by 5 bases; bases with no gene match: 10. CDR3 length: 16 residues. The CDR3 loop is CASSEGALLYTDTQYF. The CDR3, as DNA: TGTGCCAGTAGTGAGGGGGCCCTACTGTACACAGATACGCAGTATTTT.

J is TRBJ2-3 and V is TRBV29-1; D is perhaps TRBD2 (5 bases). The CDR3 totals 11 residues. The germline V gene has CDR1 SQVTM and CDR2 ANQGSEA. DNA for the CDR3: TGCGCCATGCGGGTCACAGATACGCAGTATTTT. Its protein product is CAMRVTDTQYF.

The rearrangement joins TRBV6-5 to TRBJ2-7; 12 bases are a match to TRBD2. This CDR3 contains 16 residues. J was trimmed by 3 bases and V by 0 bases; bases with no gene match: 3. The germline V gene has CDR1 MNHEY and CDR2 SVGAGI. This CDR3 is CASSYSGTSGLYEQYF. The CDR3 nucleotides read TGTGCCAGCAGTTACTCCGGGACTAGCGGGCTCTACGAGCAGTACTTC.

V gene TRBV6-6 combines with J gene TRBJ1-2; D remains unclear. The CDR3 extends over 11 amino acids. The germline CDR1 and CDR2 sequences are MNHNY and SVGAGI (reference sequence). V was cut by 10 bases and J by 2 bases, with 8 bases left in between. CDR3 sequence (DNA): TGTGCCACCGGGGAGAACTATGGCTACACCTTC. This sequence encodes CATGENYGYTF.

The CDR3 loop reads CASSSAGTDTQYF. The CDR3 nucleotides read TGTGCCAGCAGCTCGGCGGGCACAGATACGCAGTATTTT. This rearrangement joins TRBV5-4 to TRBJ2-3; D gene unclear. Germline V lookup: CDR1 SGHNT, CDR2 YYREEE (reference sequence). Trimming left V 3 bases short and J 1 base short, with 6 bases between. The length of the CDR3 is 13 residues.

This clone was seen once. This chain links TRBV5-1 with TRBJ2-7; maybe TRBD1 (6 bases). V lost 1 base and J lost 3, with 11 bases in between. Germline CDR1 SGHRS, CDR2 YFSETQ. The CDR3 is made up of 14 amino acids. This CDR3 is CASSLTGNFYEQYF. CDR3 sequence (DNA): TGCGCCAGCAGCTTGACAGGGAACTTCTACGAGCAGTACTTC.

The rearrangement uses TRBV6-4 and TRBJ2-7; D unclear. The CDR3 contains 12 residues. V lost 1 base and J 3 bases, leaving 4 bases between the germline ends. Looked up from germline, CDR1 is MRHNA and CDR2 is SNTAGT. The CDR3 region is CASSDCYYEQYF. The CDR3 DNA sequence: TGTGCCAGCAGTGACTGCTACTACGAGCAGTACTTC.

The CDR3 DNA reads TGTGCCAGCAGCTCTCTCCTAAGGGGGGGGTTTAGAGAGACCCAGTACTTC. Translated, it gives CASSSLLRGGFRETQYF. The chain couples TRBV7-9 to TRBJ2-5, with D possibly being TRBD2 (7 bases). CDR3 size: 17 residues. Germline V gene sequence: CDR1 SEHNR, CDR2 FQNEAQ (reference sequence). V gave up 4 bases and J gave up 4 bases, with 22 bases separating them.

This clone is a singleton in its sample. The chain carries TRBV4-3 and TRBJ2-2; D may be TRBD2 (5 bases). The CDR3 spans 16 residues. The germline gives CDR1 LGHNA, CDR2 YSLEER. V lost 0 bases, J lost 5 bases, and 13 bases lay in between. The CDR3 sequence is CASSQEEDLRTGELFF. The DNA of the CDR3 is TGCGCCAGCAGCCAAGAGGAGGATTTAAGGACCGGGGAGCTGTTTTTT.